This TCR beta chain was identified in a study of T cells in Graves' hyperthyroidism and ophthalmopathy. Exclusion of a patient resulted from uncontrolled infection, other autoimmune disease, pregnancy or lactation. Blood sampling occurred at first hyperthyroidism diagnosis, ahead of any ophthalmopathy symptoms. This clonotype turned up a few times. What it binds is unknown. Study-wide findings and caveats: Most expanded thyroid clonotypes above 0.001 recurred in blood.

Germline V gene sequence: CDR1 SGHRS, CDR2 YFSETQ. The CDR3 length is 15 residues. The V segment lost 4 bases and the J segment 6 bases; nucleotides outside the gene matches: 9. The CDR3 regions of TCR beta were amplified from RNA transcripts. HTBI primers were the set used in a first-round RT-PCR of the TCR CDR3. TCRdb processed the multiplex PCR reads anew with MiXCR; each CDR3 protein has one entry. The table lists 600,000 to 850,000 distinct CDR3 sequences, roughly a sixth of them singletons, with 16% in the top ten. This receptor was identified in a woman aged 45 to 65 with Graves' hyperthyroidism that later progressed to Graves' ophthalmopathy. Sample: blood. The chain uses TRBV5-1 and TRBJ1-2, with 10 bases matching TRBD1. CDR3 residues: CASSPSRDRGNGYTF. In nucleotides, the CDR3 is TGCGCCAGCAGCCCCTCGAGGGACAGGGGTAATGGCTACACCTTC.